These T cell receptor beta chains were read from a single sample in a study of early T cells in non-severe SARS-CoV-2 infection. TCRdb re-derived calls from the 5' RACE reads in MiXCR, one entry per CDR3 protein. The data contain 66,000 or so distinct CDR3 sequences, approximately 13% of them singletons. Sequencing was done on a sample of whole blood. These receptors all come from an adult who was a healthcare worker with PCR-confirmed SARS-CoV-2 infection or an uninfected control (not recorded which). Each CDR3 is given with its conserved first and last residue. Each record gives: D gene, J gene, clone size, V gene, CDR3 protein, CDR3 DNA. D genes are given only for firm matches. Clone size, where shown, is once, few, many, or a class for clones that have expanded.

- TRBJ1-1 many TRBV29-1 CSVEPGVDTEAFF TGCAGCGTCGAACCTGGGGTTGACACTGAAGCTTTCTTT
- TRBJ1-5 - TRBV28 CASSFHGNQPQHF TGTGCCAGCTCATTCCACGGGAATCAGCCCCAGCATTTT
- TRBJ2-5 many TRBV19 CASSRWETQYF TGTGCCAGTAGCAGGTGGGAGACCCAGTACTTC
- TRBJ2-7 - TRBV29-1 CSVVYGSYEQYF TGCAGCGTTGTCTACGGGTCCTACGAGCAGTACTTC
- TRBJ2-1 - TRBV5-1 CASSLTGAPSAHEQFF TGCGCCAGCAGCTTAACGGGAGCCCCTTCAGCCCATGAGCAGTTCTTC
TRBD1 TRBJ1-5 many TRBV5-1 CASSWGQGANQPQHF TGCGCCAGCAGCTGGGGACAGGGGGCCAATCAGCCCCAGCATTTT
- TRBJ1-6 many TRBV27 CASSLFLGNNSPLHF TGTGCCAGCAGTTTATTCCTGGGGAATAATTCACCCCTCCACTTT
- TRBJ2-1 many TRBV5-1 CASSLASVPYNEQFF TGCGCCAGCAGCTTGGCGAGCGTACCGTACAATGAGCAGTTCTTC
- TRBJ1-1 few TRBV18 CASSPTSNTEAFF TGTGCCAGCTCACCAACTTCGAACACTGAAGCTTTCTTT
TRBD1 TRBJ1-4 many TRBV24-1 CATSDDRVQKLFF TGTGCCACCAGTGATGACAGGGTCCAGAAACTGTTTTTT
- TRBJ1-2 - TRBV10-2 CASSDISGSYGYTF TGCGCCAGCAGTGATATATCAGGGTCCTATGGCTACACCTTC
- TRBJ2-3 few TRBV6-5 CASRESPSTDTQYF TGTGCCAGCAGGGAATCCCCTAGCACAGATACGCAGTATTTT
- TRBJ2-1 many TRBV29-1 CSVEDPAKSSYNEQFF TGCAGCGTTGAAGACCCGGCCAAGAGCTCCTACAATGAGCAGTTCTTC
TRBD1 TRBJ2-3 few TRBV7-3 CASSFLPTGGRSDTQYF TGTGCCAGCAGTTTTTTACCTACAGGGGGCAGGTCAGATACGCAGTATTTT
- TRBJ2-1 few TRBV9 CASSVEAGGSYNEQFF TGTGCCAGCAGCGTAGAGGCAGGCGGTTCCTACAATGAGCAGTTCTTC
- TRBJ2-7 many TRBV18 CASSSPGTSYEQYF TGTGCCAGCTCAAGTCCGGGTACCTCCTACGAGCAGTACTTC
- TRBJ2-1 many TRBV10-3 CAITRGNEQFF TGTGCCATCACCCGCGGTAATGAGCAGTTCTTC
- TRBJ1-2 many TRBV12-3/TRBV12-4 CASSPPGRDNYGYTF TGTGCCAGCAGTCCTCCGGGACGTGATAACTATGGCTACACCTTC
- TRBJ2-1 many TRBV12-3/TRBV12-4 CASSVSLYNEQFF TGTGCCAGCAGTGTCTCCCTTTACAATGAGCAGTTCTTC
- TRBJ2-7 few TRBV7-8 CASAPGHSSYEQYF TGTGCCAGCGCCCCGGGGCACAGCTCCTACGAGCAGTACTTC
- TRBJ1-1 - TRBV10-3 CAISGGQRNTEAFF TGTGCCATCAGTGGCGGACAGAGGAACACTGAAGCTTTCTTT
- TRBJ2-7 - TRBV28 CASSLSGPYEQYF TGTGCCAGCAGTCTCAGCGGGCCCTACGAGCAGTACTTC
TRBD2 TRBJ2-1 - TRBV7-9 CASSLGGGGEQFF TGTGCCAGCAGCTTAGGCGGGGGAGGTGAGCAGTTCTTC
TRBD2 TRBJ2-1 many TRBV14 CASSRLAGLSSYNEQFF TGTGCCAGCAGCCGTTTAGCGGGCCTTAGCTCCTACAATGAGCAGTTCTTC
TRBD2 TRBJ2-5 - TRBV7-2 CASSSGTSKKTQYF TGTGCCAGCAGCTCCGGGACTAGCAAGAAGACCCAGTACTTC
- TRBJ2-6 few TRBV27 CASSSDSTGANVLTF TGTGCCAGCAGTTCAGACAGTACTGGGGCCAACGTCCTGACTTTC
TRBD1 TRBJ1-1 few TRBV7-9 CASSPILGQGITEAFF TGTGCCAGCAGCCCTATTTTGGGACAGGGGATTACTGAAGCTTTCTTT